This entry describes one T cell receptor (beta chain). Trimming left V 0 bases short and J 8 bases short, with 12 bases between. This CDR3 has 14 amino acids. The germline V gene encodes CDR1 SGHRS and CDR2 YFSETQ. These data are taken from a study of blood T cell repertoires in COVID-19. Participants came from about two dozen US areas, aged about 18 to 90 years. In the original processing: Reference gene primers were amplified, and this amplification served to estimate nucleated cell counts. Produced via immunoSEQ multiplex PCR; TCRdb's table is partial and in-frame only. V, J and clone size were drawn from that table, and D and trimming were deduced from the DNA. Here the sample spans almost 85,000 clones, around 89% being singletons.

Input material: PBMCs or T cells enriched from blood (not recorded which). V and J are TRBV5-1 and TRBJ2-1, with D maybe TRBD1 (5 bases). The receptor was isolated from a woman between 50 and 59 years old with acute COVID-19. In DNA, the CDR3 is TGCGCCAGCAGCTTGGGGGGCAGTTATGATGAGCAGTTCTTC. This translates into CASSLGGSYDEQFF.